The entry that follows covers one T cell receptor (beta chain) sequence. These data originate in a study of monozygotic twins with inflammatory bowel disease. The CDR3 totals 11 residues. Germline CDR1 is SGHDT and CDR2 is YYEEEE. Blood (under 2.6 ml) was collected from every donor individually. The UMIs carried a 6-nucleotide sample barcode, and they were added by template switching. Following a re-call of the 5' RACE reads, TCRdb has one entry per CDR3 protein and lacks DNA. The sample includes approximately 400,000 distinct CDR3 sequences. The sequenced material came from blood. The chain combines TRBV5-6 with TRBJ2-1; checking the TCRdb D call of TRBD2 is not possible without DNA. The sequence came from a human donor with ulcerative colitis or Crohn's disease, or a healthy co-twin of an affected twin (not recorded which). CDR3 protein: CASSLGDFPFF.